This T cell receptor beta chain was sequenced during a study of T cell changes during pregnancy in multiple sclerosis. Profiling relied on immunoSEQ multiplex PCR, and the TCRdb table lists in-frame clones only, not all of them. The sample comprises about 62,000 clones, 90% to 95% of which are singletons, and more than 3% rests with the top ten. The CDR3 consists of 16 residues. V was clipped by 1 base and J by 0 bases, with 11 bases between them. CDR1 and CDR2 (germline): SGHAT, FQNNGV. The TCR was taken from a female donor with multiple sclerosis, enrolled in a pregnancy study. The chain is built from TRBV11-2 and TRBJ2-3, with a weak D call TRBD2 (6 bases). Material: CD8+ T cells from peripheral blood mononuclear cells, obtained in the second trimester of pregnancy. The CDR3 loop is CASSLVGSGSTDTQYF. CDR3 sequence (DNA): TGTGCCAGCAGCTTAGTGGGCAGCGGGAGCACAGATACGCAGTATTTT.